This T cell receptor beta chain originates from a study of cytomegalovirus exposure and HLA in healthy donors. Sequencing used immunoSEQ multiplex PCR; TCRdb keeps in-frame clones, though not all of them. The profile shows some 50,000 clones, over 85% of them singletons. Notes on the study in general: In vitro experiments confirmed that a few CMV-associated chains were specific for CMV antigens.

This clone occurred once. Its antigen remains unidentified. With V trimmed by 2 bases and J by 6 bases, 8 bases remained unmatched. There are 16 residues in the CDR3. The germline V gene encodes CDR1 ENHRY and CDR2 SYGVKD. Sequenced material: PBMCs. This clonotype originated in a woman in her late teens or twenties in good health and CMV-seronegative. This chain connects TRBV10-3 to TRBJ1-1, with 11 bases lining up with TRBD1. In DNA, the CDR3 is TGTGCCATCAGTGAGCACTCCGGGACAGGGGGTCCTGAAGCTTTCTTT. Its translation is CAISEHSGTGGPEAFF.